These T cell receptor beta chains were read from a single sample in a study of blood T cell repertoires in COVID-19. TCRdb's table, derived via immunoSEQ multiplex PCR, lists solely in-frame clones and lacks some. Of roughly 200,000 clones in the sample, around four fifths were seen once. Material: peripheral blood. These receptors all stem from a man aged 35-49 years with active or convalescent COVID-19. The CDR3 runs from the conserved cysteine through the conserved F or W. Fields, in order: CDR3 length, clone size, J gene, V gene, D gene, CDR3 DNA, CDR3 protein. A D gene is named only where the DNA matches it firmly. Some rows mark clone size as missing; the rest say once, few, many or name a class of expanded clone.

cdr3_length: 16; clone_size: few; j_call: TRBJ1-2; v_call: TRBV6-5; d_call: TRBD1; cdr3_nt: TGTGCCAGCAGTTCGCAGGGACAGGCGACTAACTATGGCTACACCTTC; cdr3_aa: CASSSQGQATNYGYTF
cdr3_length: 16; clone_size: NA; j_call: TRBJ2-5; v_call: TRBV5-1; d_call: NA; cdr3_nt: TGCGCCAGCAGCCCCTACAGAATTAACCTCCAAGAGACCCAGTACTTC; cdr3_aa: CASSPYRINLQETQYF
cdr3_length: 13; clone_size: NA; j_call: TRBJ2-1; v_call: TRBV12-3/TRBV12-4; d_call: NA; cdr3_nt: TGTGCCAGCAGTTCTCCGAAGGGGGTAGAGCAGTTCTTC; cdr3_aa: CASSSPKGVEQFF
cdr3_length: 16; clone_size: NA; j_call: TRBJ2-3; v_call: TRBV5-6; d_call: TRBD2; cdr3_nt: TGTGCCAGCAACCCGGTAGCTAGCGGGGTTTCAGATACGCAGTATTTT; cdr3_aa: CASNPVASGVSDTQYF
cdr3_length: 15; clone_size: NA; j_call: TRBJ2-7; v_call: TRBV5-1; d_call: TRBD1; cdr3_nt: TGCGCCAGCAGCTTGAGTCAGGGGGCGTACTACGAGCAGTACTTC; cdr3_aa: CASSLSQGAYYEQYF
cdr3_length: 12; clone_size: NA; j_call: TRBJ2-7; v_call: TRBV6-6; d_call: NA; cdr3_nt: TGTGCCAGCAGCCTACAGGGCGACGAGCAGTACTTC; cdr3_aa: CASSLQGDEQYF
cdr3_length: 15; clone_size: medium-sized; j_call: TRBJ2-1; v_call: TRBV2; d_call: TRBD2; cdr3_nt: TGTGCCAGCTGTCTAACAGCGGGGGGGCACAATGAGCAGTTCTTC; cdr3_aa: CASCLTAGGHNEQFF
cdr3_length: 16; clone_size: NA; j_call: TRBJ1-2; v_call: TRBV12-5; d_call: NA; cdr3_nt: TGTGCTAGTGGTTTGTCGCCTGTGGGCACCCACTATGGCTACACCTTC; cdr3_aa: CASGLSPVGTHYGYTF
cdr3_length: 14; clone_size: NA; j_call: TRBJ1-1; v_call: TRBV25-1; d_call: NA; cdr3_nt: TGTGCCAGCAGTGAGGCACACCCGAACACTGAAGCTTTCTTT; cdr3_aa: CASSEAHPNTEAFF
cdr3_length: 17; clone_size: NA; j_call: TRBJ2-6; v_call: TRBV2; d_call: TRBD2; cdr3_nt: TGTGCCAGCTTCGGACTAGCGGGTCCTTCTGGGGCCAACGTCCTGACTTTC; cdr3_aa: CASFGLAGPSGANVLTF
cdr3_length: 16; clone_size: NA; j_call: TRBJ2-1; v_call: TRBV11-3; d_call: TRBD2; cdr3_nt: TGTGCCAGCAGCCCAGGGACTAGCGGGAGGAATTATGAGCAGTTCTTC; cdr3_aa: CASSPGTSGRNYEQFF
cdr3_length: 14; clone_size: NA; j_call: TRBJ1-1; v_call: TRBV5-6; d_call: NA; cdr3_nt: TGTGCCAGCAGCTTGACGGGACTTAACACTGAAGCTTTCTTT; cdr3_aa: CASSLTGLNTEAFF
cdr3_length: 16; clone_size: once; j_call: TRBJ1-5; v_call: TRBV19; d_call: TRBD1; cdr3_nt: TGTGCCAGTAGTAAGGAAACAGGGGGAAAGAATCAGCCCCAGCATTTT; cdr3_aa: CASSKETGGKNQPQHF
cdr3_length: 16; clone_size: NA; j_call: TRBJ1-5; v_call: TRBV6-2/TRBV6-3; d_call: NA; cdr3_nt: TGTGCCAGCAGTTACTCGAGCGTCCAGTCCTATCAGCCCCAGCATTTT; cdr3_aa: CASSYSSVQSYQPQHF
cdr3_length: 18; clone_size: once; j_call: TRBJ2-2; v_call: TRBV19; d_call: TRBD2; cdr3_nt: TGTGCCAGTAGTATGAGTAGCGGGAGGGCCCTCGGCACCGGGGAGCTGTTTTTT; cdr3_aa: CASSMSSGRALGTGELFF
cdr3_length: 15; clone_size: NA; j_call: TRBJ2-2; v_call: TRBV2; d_call: NA; cdr3_nt: TGTGCCAGCAGTGTTAGCGGAACGAACACCGGGGAGCTGTTTTTT; cdr3_aa: CASSVSGTNTGELFF
cdr3_length: 14; clone_size: once; j_call: TRBJ2-7; v_call: TRBV15; d_call: NA; cdr3_nt: TGTGCCACCAGCAGAGATGGGGGGAACCCCAAAAAGTACTTC; cdr3_aa: CATSRDGGNPKKYF
cdr3_length: 15; clone_size: NA; j_call: TRBJ2-7; v_call: TRBV28; d_call: TRBD2; cdr3_nt: TGTGCCAGCAGTCCTCTGGGACTAGCTGCCTACGAGCAGTACTTC; cdr3_aa: CASSPLGLAAYEQYF
cdr3_length: 16; clone_size: NA; j_call: TRBJ1-6; v_call: TRBV6-4; d_call: NA; cdr3_nt: TGTGCCAGCACCGGGGAGGGAGTGGCCTATAATTCACCCCTCCACTTT; cdr3_aa: CASTGEGVAYNSPLHF
cdr3_length: 14; clone_size: NA; j_call: TRBJ2-7; v_call: TRBV11-3; d_call: NA; cdr3_nt: TGTGCCAGCAGCTTAATGGTCACAGGCTACGAGCAGTACTTC; cdr3_aa: CASSLMVTGYEQYF
cdr3_length: 13; clone_size: NA; j_call: TRBJ2-2; v_call: TRBV4-1; d_call: NA; cdr3_nt: TGCGCCAGCAGCCAGAGTGTCCCCGGGGAGCTGTTTTTT; cdr3_aa: CASSQSVPGELFF
cdr3_length: 16; clone_size: NA; j_call: TRBJ2-2; v_call: TRBV5-1; d_call: TRBD1; cdr3_nt: TGCGCCAGCAGCTTACCAGGGGGCGGGAACACCGGGGAGCTGTTTTTT; cdr3_aa: CASSLPGGGNTGELFF
cdr3_length: 15; clone_size: NA; j_call: TRBJ2-6; v_call: TRBV7-2; d_call: NA; cdr3_nt: TGTGCCAGCAGGAGGAAAAGCTCTGGGGCCAACGTCCTGACTTTC; cdr3_aa: CASRRKSSGANVLTF
cdr3_length: 15; clone_size: NA; j_call: TRBJ1-1; v_call: TRBV5-5; d_call: TRBD1; cdr3_nt: TGTGCCAGCAGCCCAACAGGGGGCGCGACCACTGAAGCTTTCTTT; cdr3_aa: CASSPTGGATTEAFF
cdr3_length: 15; clone_size: once; j_call: TRBJ2-2; v_call: TRBV6-2/TRBV6-3; d_call: NA; cdr3_nt: TGTGCCAGCAGTTACTCGACACTAGGTGCCGGGGAGCTGTTTTTT; cdr3_aa: CASSYSTLGAGELFF
cdr3_length: 15; clone_size: NA; j_call: TRBJ1-4; v_call: TRBV5-8; d_call: TRBD1; cdr3_nt: TGTGCCAGCAGCTTCGACAGGGGTGGGAATGAAAAACTGTTTTTT; cdr3_aa: CASSFDRGGNEKLFF
cdr3_length: 15; clone_size: NA; j_call: TRBJ1-4; v_call: TRBV19; d_call: TRBD1; cdr3_nt: TGTGCCAGTAGTATAGGTTTGGGGACAGCAGAAAAACTGTTTTTT; cdr3_aa: CASSIGLGTAEKLFF
cdr3_length: 13; clone_size: NA; j_call: TRBJ2-7; v_call: TRBV6-5; d_call: TRBD1; cdr3_nt: TGTGCCAGCAGTTACGAGGGGGCGCGGGAGCAGTACTTC; cdr3_aa: CASSYEGAREQYF
cdr3_length: 14; clone_size: NA; j_call: TRBJ2-5; v_call: TRBV18; d_call: NA; cdr3_nt: TGTGCCAGCTCACCACCCGGTCGCCAAGAGACCCAGTACTTC; cdr3_aa: CASSPPGRQETQYF
cdr3_length: 17; clone_size: NA; j_call: TRBJ2-1; v_call: TRBV4-1; d_call: TRBD1; cdr3_nt: TGCGCCAGCAGCCAAGCTCGGACAGGGTCTTCCTACAATGAGCAGTTCTTC; cdr3_aa: CASSQARTGSSYNEQFF
cdr3_length: 15; clone_size: NA; j_call: TRBJ2-3; v_call: TRBV3-1/TRBV3-2; d_call: TRBD2; cdr3_nt: TGTGCCAGCAGCCCACTAGCGTCTAGCACAGATACGCAGTATTTT; cdr3_aa: CASSPLASSTDTQYF
cdr3_length: 13; clone_size: NA; j_call: TRBJ1-6; v_call: TRBV28; d_call: NA; cdr3_nt: TGTGCCAGCAGTTTTTCGCCCGGACAGCAGCCTTACTTT; cdr3_aa: CASSFSPGQQPYF
cdr3_length: 16; clone_size: once; j_call: TRBJ1-2; v_call: TRBV28; d_call: TRBD1; cdr3_nt: TGTGCCAGCAGATTCGGGACAGGGGTCACGGGCTATGGCTACACCTTC; cdr3_aa: CASRFGTGVTGYGYTF
cdr3_length: 15; clone_size: NA; j_call: TRBJ1-1; v_call: TRBV4-3; d_call: NA; cdr3_nt: TGCGCCAGCAGCCAAGCCAGACAGAAAAACACTGAAGCTTTCTTT; cdr3_aa: CASSQARQKNTEAFF
cdr3_length: 14; clone_size: NA; j_call: TRBJ1-1; v_call: TRBV18; d_call: TRBD1; cdr3_nt: TGTGCCAGCTCCCCCAGGACAGGGGCCACTGAAGCTTTCTTT; cdr3_aa: CASSPRTGATEAFF
cdr3_length: 14; clone_size: NA; j_call: TRBJ2-1; v_call: TRBV6-6; d_call: TRBD2; cdr3_nt: TGTGCCAGCAGGACGGGACTAGTCAACAATGAGCAGTTCTTC; cdr3_aa: CASRTGLVNNEQFF
cdr3_length: 14; clone_size: NA; j_call: TRBJ2-1; v_call: TRBV6-5; d_call: TRBD1; cdr3_nt: TGTGCCAGCAGTCGAGGACAGGGGGTGGGTGAGCAGTTCTTC; cdr3_aa: CASSRGQGVGEQFF
cdr3_length: 16; clone_size: NA; j_call: TRBJ1-1; v_call: TRBV6-5; d_call: NA; cdr3_nt: TGTGCCAGCAGTTACTCGCGCATGAGAGGAAACACTGAAGCTTTCTTT; cdr3_aa: CASSYSRMRGNTEAFF
cdr3_length: 18; clone_size: NA; j_call: TRBJ2-1; v_call: TRBV4-1; d_call: TRBD2; cdr3_nt: TGCGCCAGCAGCCAAGAAAGAGGCGGAGCGGGGGGGTCATTGCAGCAGTTCTTC; cdr3_aa: CASSQERGGAGGSLQQFF
cdr3_length: 13; clone_size: NA; j_call: TRBJ2-7; v_call: TRBV21-1; d_call: NA; cdr3_nt: TGTGCCAGCAGCAAAAGAGGGTTAGGCGAGCAGTACTTC; cdr3_aa: CASSKRGLGEQYF
cdr3_length: 12; clone_size: NA; j_call: TRBJ2-3; v_call: TRBV11-2; d_call: NA; cdr3_nt: TGTGCCAGCAGCTCGCAGATAGATACGCAGTATTTT; cdr3_aa: CASSSQIDTQYF
cdr3_length: 15; clone_size: NA; j_call: TRBJ2-7; v_call: TRBV7-8; d_call: TRBD2; cdr3_nt: TGTGCCAGCAGCTTAGAGATGGCGGGAGGTTACGAGCAGTACTTC; cdr3_aa: CASSLEMAGGYEQYF
cdr3_length: 12; clone_size: many; j_call: TRBJ1-2; v_call: TRBV7-2; d_call: NA; cdr3_nt: TGTGCCAAAGGAGGGCAGAACTATGGCTACACCTTC; cdr3_aa: CAKGGQNYGYTF
cdr3_length: 16; clone_size: NA; j_call: TRBJ1-1; v_call: TRBV11-3; d_call: TRBD1; cdr3_nt: TGTGCCAGCAGCTTAGTCCAAGGGGGCATGAACACTGAAGCTTTCTTT; cdr3_aa: CASSLVQGGMNTEAFF
cdr3_length: 14; clone_size: NA; j_call: TRBJ2-3; v_call: TRBV2; d_call: TRBD1; cdr3_nt: TGTGCCAGCTCGGACAGGGGAGGGGCAGATACGCAGTATTTT; cdr3_aa: CASSDRGGADTQYF
cdr3_length: 14; clone_size: once; j_call: TRBJ1-2; v_call: TRBV10-2; d_call: NA; cdr3_nt: TGCGCCAGCAGTGAGTCCTCGGCAGGGTTGGGCTACACCTTC; cdr3_aa: CASSESSAGLGYTF
cdr3_length: 16; clone_size: NA; j_call: TRBJ2-7; v_call: TRBV5-4; d_call: TRBD2; cdr3_nt: TGTGCCAGCAGCTCTCAAGGGGCGGGAGGAGATAACGAGCAGTACTTC; cdr3_aa: CASSSQGAGGDNEQYF
cdr3_length: 13; clone_size: NA; j_call: TRBJ2-7; v_call: TRBV5-1; d_call: NA; cdr3_nt: TGCGCCAGCAGCTTGGGAGCGGGTTACGAGCAGTACTTC; cdr3_aa: CASSLGAGYEQYF
cdr3_length: 15; clone_size: NA; j_call: TRBJ2-7; v_call: TRBV6-5; d_call: NA; cdr3_nt: TGTGCCAGCAGTTACTCTTCAGGTGGGGGGTCCGAGCAGTACTTC; cdr3_aa: CASSYSSGGGSEQYF
cdr3_length: 12; clone_size: NA; j_call: TRBJ1-2; v_call: TRBV30; d_call: TRBD1; cdr3_nt: TGTGCCTGGAGTACAGGGGGCTATGGCTACACCTTC; cdr3_aa: CAWSTGGYGYTF
cdr3_length: 12; clone_size: NA; j_call: TRBJ2-2; v_call: TRBV5-1; d_call: NA; cdr3_nt: TGCGCCAGCAGCTCCCTTACCGGGGAGCTGTTTTTT; cdr3_aa: CASSSLTGELFF
cdr3_length: 14; clone_size: NA; j_call: TRBJ1-1; v_call: TRBV10-3; d_call: NA; cdr3_nt: TGTGCCATCAGTGAGATGGGGGGTGGAACTGAAGCTTTCTTT; cdr3_aa: CAISEMGGGTEAFF
cdr3_length: 12; clone_size: NA; j_call: TRBJ1-3; v_call: TRBV30; d_call: NA; cdr3_nt: TGTGCCTCGGGGAGCTCTGGAAACACCATATATTTT; cdr3_aa: CASGSSGNTIYF
cdr3_length: 12; clone_size: NA; j_call: TRBJ2-7; v_call: TRBV23-1; d_call: NA; cdr3_nt: TGCGCCAGAGGAGGCCACTCCTACGAGCAGTACTTC; cdr3_aa: CARGGHSYEQYF
cdr3_length: 13; clone_size: NA; j_call: TRBJ1-1; v_call: TRBV7-9; d_call: NA; cdr3_nt: TGTGCCAGCAGGATGGGGGGGAAGACTGAAGCTTTCTTT; cdr3_aa: CASRMGGKTEAFF
cdr3_length: 15; clone_size: NA; j_call: TRBJ1-1; v_call: TRBV9; d_call: NA; cdr3_nt: TGTGCCAGCAGCCCCGGGGGGAGCCGGAACACTGAAGCTTTCTTT; cdr3_aa: CASSPGGSRNTEAFF
cdr3_length: 14; clone_size: NA; j_call: TRBJ1-2; v_call: TRBV6-6; d_call: NA; cdr3_nt: TGTGCCAGCAGTTACCTGGCTTTAGGGGATGGCTACACCTTC; cdr3_aa: CASSYLALGDGYTF
cdr3_length: 14; clone_size: NA; j_call: TRBJ2-3; v_call: TRBV24-1; d_call: NA; cdr3_nt: TGTGCCACCAGTGATTTGGCAGGGACAGATACGCAGTATTTT; cdr3_aa: CATSDLAGTDTQYF